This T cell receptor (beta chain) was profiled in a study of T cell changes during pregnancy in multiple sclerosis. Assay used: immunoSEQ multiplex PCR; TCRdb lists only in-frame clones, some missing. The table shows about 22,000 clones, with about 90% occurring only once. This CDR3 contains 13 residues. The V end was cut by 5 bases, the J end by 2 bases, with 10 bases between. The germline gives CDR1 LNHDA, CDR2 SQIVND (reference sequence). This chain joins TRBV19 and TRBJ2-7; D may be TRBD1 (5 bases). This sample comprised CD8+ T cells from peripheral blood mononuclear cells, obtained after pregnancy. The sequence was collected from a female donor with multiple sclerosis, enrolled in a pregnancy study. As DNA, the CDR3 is TGTGCCAGTAGTGCAGGGTCCCCCTACGAGCAGTACTTC. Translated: CASSAGSPYEQYF.